The entry below gives a single T cell receptor beta chain sequence along with its context. Its antigen is undetermined. The data are from a study of Ad26.COV2.S vaccination and SARS-CoV-2 variants. Study-level information: Participants got Ad26.COV2.S intramuscularly, once or twice 56 days apart.

Study-wide points: Placebo recipients trailed vaccine recipients in spike-specific TCR breadth.

Repertoires were generated with immunoSEQ multiplex PCR, while TCRdb's copy carries only in-frame clones and drops some. The sample has about 440,000 clones, about 90% seen once; the top ten hold around 4.2%. As to treatment: about 20 received Ad26.COV2.S at low or high dose, single or two shots; about five received placebo; per-sample allocation not given. Day 63 following the first vaccine or placebo injection was when the samples were taken. An adult donor aged 18-55 years was enrolled in Boston. The administered vaccine (an Ad26 vector) expressed Wuhan-strain SARS-CoV-2 spike. Germline V gene lookup returns CDR1 MNHEY and CDR2 SVGAGI. Trimming cost V 2 bases and J 3 bases; bases outside gene matches: 5. This CDR3 contains 16 residues.

J is TRBJ2-2 and V is TRBV6-5, with 8 bases fitting TRBD2. The sample in question was peripheral blood, obtained in a trial of Ad26.COV2.S vaccine versus placebo. This receptor was identified in a person between 18 and 65 years old who received the Ad26.COV2.S COVID-19 vaccine or a placebo. The CDR3 loop reads CASSYTGGAHTGELFF. CDR3 nucleotide sequence: TGTGCCAGCAGTTACACGGGAGGGGCCCACACCGGGGAGCTGTTTTTT.